The source of this TCR beta chain is a study of blood T cell repertoires in COVID-19. Across the whole study: Sources were T cells, B-cell-depleted T cells, or PBMCs; the material itself was cDNA or gDNA.

Profiled with immunoSEQ multiplex PCR; TCRdb holds only in-frame clones, not every one. The sample includes 230,000 or so clones, 88% of them seen just once. The study recruited people aged about 18 to 89 years across approximately 23 US areas. Germline values: CDR1 KGHDR, CDR2 SFDVKD. V gave up 4 bases and J gave up 10 bases; unmatched junction bases: 9. The length of the CDR3 is 14 residues. The chain carries TRBV24-1 and TRBJ2-1, with 7 bases identical to TRBD2. The TCR comes from a woman aged 40 to 50 with acute COVID-19. Sequencing input: PBMCs or T cells enriched from blood (not recorded which). This CDR3 reads CATSDASGGVEQFF. CDR3 DNA sequence: TGTGCCACCAGTGACGCTAGCGGAGGGGTCGAGCAGTTCTTC.